The clone carrying this T cell receptor beta chain came up once. The source of the sample is a study of control samples from healthy donors and cancer patients. The repertoire was sequenced with immunoSEQ multiplex PCR; TCRdb's copy has only in-frame clones and lacks some. The repertoire holds about 98,000 clones, around three quarters seen once, with 10% to 13% in the top ten. Germline CDR1 is LNHDA and CDR2 is SQIVND (reference sequence). V was shortened by 5 bases and J by 12 bases, with 13 bases between the two germline ends. The CDR3 sequence is 11 residues long. This sequence was found in a young woman in good health. Sequenced material: blood. This sequence joins TRBV19 and TRBJ1-2; D is perhaps TRBD1 (6 bases). The CDR3 nucleotides are TGTGCCAGTAGTGAAGACAGGCTTCACACCTTC. Translating gives CASSEDRLHTF.